Below, 28 T cell receptor beta chains from the same sample are listed, as sequenced in a study of blood T cell repertoires in COVID-19 (dated by TCRdb to 2018 to 2021). Libraries came from the immunoSEQ multiplex PCR assay. TCRdb limited this immuneACCESS table to in-frame rearrangements with V and J called. A share of clones is missing; checked studies link under half to unresolved V genes, and the rest is unexplained. This sample lists roughly 150,000 clones; approximately 84% were detected once. The ten largest account for more than 5% of the sample. The sample comprised peripheral blood. These receptors came from a woman in her forties or fifties with COVID-19, enrolled during active disease.

This clone was detected only a few times. The V gene is TRBV3-1 (or the pseudogene TRBV3-2), the J gene TRBJ2-7, with a weak D call TRBD1 (6 bases). With 4 bases removed from V and 7 bases from J, the gap between germline ends came to 14 bases. Germline CDR1 is LGHDT and CDR2 is YNNKEL (reference sequence). The CDR3 is 13 amino acids. The CDR3 DNA is TGTGCCAGCAGCCCTCGGACAGTTGGTGAGCAGTACTTC. The encoded protein is CASSPRTVGEQYF.

V and J are TRBV2 and TRBJ1-6; D might be TRBD1 (6 bases). The CDR3 consists of 13 residues. CDR1 is SNHLY and CDR2 is FYNNEI in the germline V gene. Trimming cost V 7 bases and J 4 bases, with 8 bases left between them. CDR3 bases: TGTGCCAGCACAACAGGGTATAATTCACCCCTCCACTTT. This gives the protein CASTTGYNSPLHF.

DNA for the CDR3: TGCGCCAGTTCAGACAGGGTGGCAGATACGCAGTATTTT. Its protein product is CASSDRVADTQYF. The V call is TRBV5-1, the J call TRBJ2-3; 7 nucleotides agree with TRBD1. The CDR3 is made up of 13 amino acids. Germline CDR1 SGHRS, CDR2 YFSETQ. J was trimmed by 4 bases and V by 8 bases; bases with no gene match: 7.

With regard to this clone: A read error may produce the germline difference seen at one junction end. The V and J genes are TRBV24-1 and TRBJ2-3; D gene unclear. This CDR3 region has 14 residues. Per germline, CDR1 KGHDR and CDR2 SFDVKD. CDR3 sequence: CATRDFGATDTQYF. The CDR3 DNA reads as TGTGCCACCAGGGATTTTGGAGCTACAGATACGCAGTATTTT.

The chain has TRBV6-5 and TRBJ1-5, with 8 positions matching TRBD1. The trim removed 6 bases at V and 2 bases at J, leaving 3 bases unmatched. The CDR3 has 14 amino acids. Germline lookup yields CDR1 MNHEY and CDR2 SVGAGI. This chain's CDR3 is CASSSGQGNQPQHF. The CDR3 DNA reads TGTGCCAGCAGCTCGGGACAGGGCAATCAGCCCCAGCATTTT.

The chain employs TRBV9 and TRBJ2-2; D is perhaps TRBD1 (6 bases). Between the trimmed V and J ends, which lost 2 bases and 4 bases, there was a span of 12 bases. CDR3 size: 15 residues. CDR1 SGDLS and CDR2 YYNGEE come from the germline V gene. This CDR3 reads CASSVSGQFTGELFF. The CDR3 nucleotides are TGTGCCAGCAGCGTCTCCGGACAGTTCACCGGGGAGCTGTTTTTT.

This sequence joins TRBV10-3 and TRBJ2-1; TRBD2 aligns across 8 bases. CDR3 size: 16 residues. Per germline, CDR1 ENHRY and CDR2 SYGVKD. Trimming cost V 10 bases and J 1 base; bases outside gene matches: 12. This CDR3 is CANAPSGSLSYNEQFF. The CDR3 nucleotides are TGTGCCAACGCCCCTAGCGGGTCCTTATCCTACAATGAGCAGTTCTTC.

This chain connects TRBV7-2 to TRBJ2-6, with TRBD1 matching 8 bases. The CDR3 consists of 18 residues. Germline V gene data show CDR1 as SGHTA and CDR2 as FQGNSA. The ends lost 5 bases at V and 1 base at J; junction bases unmatched: 10. CDR3 coding DNA: TGTGCCAGCAGCAAGGACAGGGTGGCCCGATCTGGGGCCAACGTCCTGACTTTC. Its protein product is CASSKDRVARSGANVLTF.

The rearrangement links TRBV7-8 to TRBJ1-1; TRBD1 matches at 10 bases. Germline CDR1 and CDR2: SGHVS and FQNEAQ. V trimming: 5 bases; J trimming: 0 bases; junction bases outside the gene matches: 6. The CDR3 sequence is 16 residues long. CDR3 loop: CASSEGTGDLNTEAFF. In DNA, the CDR3 is TGTGCCAGCAGCGAAGGGACAGGGGACCTGAACACTGAAGCTTTCTTT.

The chain uses TRBV18 and TRBJ1-5, with a tentative D call TRBD1 (5 bases). Germline V gene sequence: CDR1 KGHSH, CDR2 LQKENI. The CDR3 covers 14 residues. The ends were cut back, 6 bases at V and 2 bases at J, with 11 bases in the middle. CDR3 residues: CASSLTERNQPQHF. The DNA for the CDR3 is TGTGCCAGCTCGCTGACAGAACGCAATCAGCCCCAGCATTTT.

This clone was seen just once. The rearrangement links TRBV3-1 (or the pseudogene TRBV3-2) to TRBJ2-5; TRBD2 agrees at 14 bases. V trimming: 6 bases; J trimming: 5 bases; junction bases outside the gene matches: 2. The CDR3 contains 14 residues. Germline assignment: CDR1 LGHDT and CDR2 YNNKEL (reference sequence). CDR3 nucleotides: TGTGCCAGCAGAGGACTAGCGGGGGGTGAGACCCAGTACTTC. Protein: CASRGLAGGETQYF.

This clone was counted only a few times. The V and J genes are TRBV5-4 and TRBJ2-3, with 8 bases lining up with TRBD1. The CDR3 contains 15 residues. Germline assignment: CDR1 SGHNT and CDR2 YYREEE (reference sequence). With 3 bases clipped from V and 2 bases from J, the junction kept 5 bases outside the gene matches. The CDR3 region is CASSYGQGLTDTQYF. The DNA for the CDR3 is TGTGCCAGCAGCTACGGACAGGGTCTCACAGATACGCAGTATTTT.

V usage is TRBV3-1 (or the pseudogene TRBV3-2) and J usage is TRBJ2-1, with TRBD1 matching over 10 bases. CDR1 is LGHDT, CDR2 YNNKEL, per germline (reference sequence). The CDR3 totals 16 residues. V was pared by 1 base and J by 5 bases, with 5 bases of the junction left unmatched. The DNA of the CDR3 is TGTGCCAGCAGCCAAGGGTGGGACAGGGGACACAATGAGCAGTTCTTC. This codes for CASSQGWDRGHNEQFF.

The chain carries TRBV2 and TRBJ1-1; D is possibly TRBD1 (5 bases). V lost 5 bases, J lost 8 bases, and 27 bases lay in between. Germline CDR1 reads SNHLY; CDR2 reads FYNNEI. CDR3 length equals 17 residues. The CDR3 sequence is CASSIPSGGTALWEAFF. The DNA of the CDR3 is TGTGCCAGCAGTATCCCTTCGGGGGGGACGGCGTTGTGGGAAGCTTTCTTT.

The chain joins TRBV9 to TRBJ2-1; 7 bases are shared with TRBD2. Per germline, CDR1 SGDLS and CDR2 YYNGEE. With 4 bases clipped from V and 0 bases from J, the junction kept 10 bases outside the gene matches. This CDR3 is 17 amino acids long. CDR3 sequence reads: CASSPTTSRVSYNEQFF. The DNA of the CDR3 is TGTGCCAGCAGCCCAACGACTAGCAGGGTCTCCTACAATGAGCAGTTCTTC.

The chain is built from TRBV5-4 and TRBJ2-7; D not certain. This CDR3 contains 14 residues. The V end lost 4 bases, the J end lost 2 bases, and 13 bases lay between the germline ends. CDR1 is SGHNT and CDR2 is YYREEE in the germline V gene (reference sequence). CDR3 loop: CASSMDHGPYEQYF. The CDR3 DNA reads as TGTGCCAGCAGCATGGACCATGGGCCCTACGAGCAGTACTTC.

This clone has at least ten counts. This sequence joins TRBV7-6 and TRBJ2-2, with 7 bases fitting TRBD1. V lost 0 bases and J lost 0; bases outside the gene matches: 4. The CDR3 spans 17 residues. Germline V lookup: CDR1 SGHVS, CDR2 FNYEAQ. The DNA for the CDR3 is TGTGCCAGCAGCTTAGCGCTGACAGGGACGAACACCGGGGAGCTGTTTTTT. Protein: CASSLALTGTNTGELFF.

The chain couples TRBV4-1 to TRBJ1-1; no clear D gene. V was shortened by 1 base and J by 2 bases, with 8 bases between the two germline ends. The length of the CDR3 is 14 residues. Germline V gives CDR1 MGHRA, CDR2 YSYEKL. The CDR3 nucleotides read TGCGCCAGCAGCCAAGCCGCGGGAAACACTGAAGCTTTCTTT. The encoded protein is CASSQAAGNTEAFF.

This clone has just a few counts. The chain employs TRBV11-2 and TRBJ1-3; D perhaps matches TRBD1 (6 bases). Trimming pared 6 bases from V and 2 bases from J, leaving 14 bases between. CDR1 SGHAT and CDR2 FQNNGV come from the germline V gene. The CDR3 is made up of 15 amino acids. CDR3 region: CASSSQGSPGNTIYF. CDR3 DNA sequence: TGTGCCAGCAGTTCCCAGGGGTCGCCTGGAAACACCATATATTTT.

This clone was detected a few times. The V and J genes are TRBV2 and TRBJ2-3, with TRBD2 matching over 11 bases. Trimming removed 10 bases from V and 7 bases from J; junction bases left unmatched: 7. The CDR3 runs to 13 residues. CDR1 is SNHLY and CDR2 is FYNNEI in the germline V gene. The CDR3 bases are TGTGCCACCTTAGCGGGGGGGTCAAATACGCAGTATTTT. As protein: CATLAGGSNTQYF.

The chain couples TRBV14 to TRBJ2-7; tentatively, D is TRBD1 (5 bases). Trimming stripped 0 bases from V and 0 bases from J, with 12 bases between. The CDR3 runs 16 residues. Germline values: CDR1 SGHDN, CDR2 FVKESK. This CDR3 is CASSQDWAGISYEQYF. In DNA, the CDR3 is TGTGCCAGCAGCCAAGATTGGGCAGGGATCTCCTACGAGCAGTACTTC.

The chain combines TRBV5-1 with TRBJ2-1, with 10 bases identical to TRBD1. Trimming removed 4 bases from V and 5 bases from J; junction bases left unmatched: 9. The CDR3 length is 16 residues. Germline V lookup: CDR1 SGHRS, CDR2 YFSETQ. CDR3 sequence reads: CASSPMGQGSNNEQFF. The CDR3 DNA follows: TGCGCCAGCAGCCCAATGGGACAGGGGAGCAACAATGAGCAGTTCTTC.

This rearrangement joins TRBV11-2 to TRBJ1-2; TRBD1 aligns across 7 bases. This CDR3 is 15 amino acids long. The trim removed 5 bases at V and 8 bases at J, leaving 14 bases unmatched. CDR1 and CDR2 from the germline V gene are SGHAT and FQNNGV. DNA of the CDR3: TGTGCCAGCAGCCCCGGGACAGAGGGGAACCGGGGCTACACCTTC. It translates to CASSPGTEGNRGYTF. The complete variable domain, with remaining parts taken from reference TRBV11-2 and TRBJ1-2, reads EAGVAQSPRYKIIEKRQSVAFWCNPISGHATLYWYQQILGQGPKLLIQFQNNGVVDDSQLPKDRFSAERLKGVDSTLKIQPAKLEDSAVYLCASSPGTEGNRGYTFGSGTRLTVV.

This clone was found once. V usage is TRBV18 and J usage is TRBJ2-7, with D perhaps matching TRBD2 (6 bases). CDR3 length equals 16 residues. Per the germline V gene, CDR1 is KGHSH and CDR2 is LQKENI. The germline V and J ends were trimmed by 2 bases and 1 base, with 15 bases remaining between them. The CDR3 sequence is CASSPTPGLGSYEQYF. CDR3 DNA: TGTGCCAGCTCACCAACGCCGGGACTGGGATCCTACGAGCAGTACTTC.

The rearrangement joins TRBV9 to TRBJ1-3; D possibly corresponds to TRBD1 (6 bases). V was pared by 1 base and J by 1 base, with 9 bases between. The germline gives CDR1 SGDLS, CDR2 YYNGEE. This CDR3 is built from 15 residues. The CDR3 loop is CASSVRGGSGNTIYF. The CDR3 nucleotides read TGTGCCAGCAGCGTAAGGGGGGGGTCTGGAAACACCATATATTTT.

In this sample, this clone turned up once. The CDR3 sequence is CASSPLSRYEAFF. CDR3 sequence (DNA): TGTGCCAGCTCACCACTGAGCCGTTATGAAGCTTTCTTT. J is TRBJ1-1 and V is TRBV18; D gene ambiguous. Germline-derived CDR1 and CDR2 are KGHSH and LQKENI. The CDR3 loop spans 13 amino acids. V was shortened by 1 base and J by 7 bases, with 10 bases between the two germline ends.

The chain is built from TRBV5-1 and TRBJ1-4, with 7 bases lining up with TRBD1. CDR3 size: 14 residues. Germline CDR1 is SGHRS and CDR2 is YFSETQ. The V and J ends lost 5 bases and 3 bases, in that order; junction bases with no gene match: 4. The CDR3 nucleotides read TGCGCCAGCAGGATGGGACAGCCTAATGAAAAACTGTTTTTT. Its protein is CASRMGQPNEKLFF. Looking up the rest from reference TRBV5-1 and TRBJ1-4 gives the full variable domain: KAGVTQTPRYLIKTRGQQVTLSCSPISGHRSVSWYQQTPGQGLQFLFEYFSETQRNKGNFPGRFSGRQFSNSRSEMNVSTLELGDSALYLCASRMGQPNEKLFFGSGTQLSVL.

The V and J genes are TRBV24-1 and TRBJ2-2, with D perhaps matching TRBD1 (6 bases). This CDR3 contains 15 residues. In germline, CDR1 is KGHDR, CDR2 SFDVKD. V was trimmed by 7 bases and J by 2 bases, leaving 13 bases between them. CDR3 sequence (DNA): TGTGCCACCAGAACCGGGACAATAAACACCGGGGAGCTGTTTTTT. Its translation is CATRTGTINTGELFF.